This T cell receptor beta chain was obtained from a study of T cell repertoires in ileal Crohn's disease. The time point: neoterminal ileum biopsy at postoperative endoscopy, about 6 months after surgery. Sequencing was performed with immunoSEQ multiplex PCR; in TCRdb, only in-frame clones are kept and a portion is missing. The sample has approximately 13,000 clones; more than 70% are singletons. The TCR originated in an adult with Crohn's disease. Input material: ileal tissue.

The CDR3 sequence is CASSRRVSDSGNTIYF. The DNA for the CDR3 is TGCGCCAGCAGCCGCAGGGTTTCAGACTCTGGAAACACCATATATTTT. The chain uses TRBV4-1 and TRBJ1-3; possible D gene TRBD1, 5 bases. CDR1 is MGHRA, CDR2 YSYEKL, per germline. The CDR3 length is 16 residues. Trimming shortened V by 4 bases and J by 0 bases, and 13 bases separated the two germline ends.